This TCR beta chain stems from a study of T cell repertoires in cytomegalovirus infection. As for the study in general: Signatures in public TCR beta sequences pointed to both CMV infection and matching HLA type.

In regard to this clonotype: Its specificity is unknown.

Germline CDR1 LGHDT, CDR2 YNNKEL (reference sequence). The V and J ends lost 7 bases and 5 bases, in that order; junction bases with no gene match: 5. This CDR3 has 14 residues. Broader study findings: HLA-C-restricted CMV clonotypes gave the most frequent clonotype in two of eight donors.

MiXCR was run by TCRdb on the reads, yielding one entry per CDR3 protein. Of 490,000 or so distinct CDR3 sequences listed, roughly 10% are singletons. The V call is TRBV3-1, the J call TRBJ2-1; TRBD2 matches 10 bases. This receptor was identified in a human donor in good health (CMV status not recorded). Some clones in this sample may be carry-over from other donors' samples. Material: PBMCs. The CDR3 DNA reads TGTGCCAGCATTCTAGCGGGAGTTGACAATGAGCAGTTCTTC. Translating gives CASILAGVDNEQFF.